These 9 T cell receptor beta chains were all obtained from the same sample, sequenced in a study of Tregs in tolerant kidney transplant recipients. Libraries were prepared by immunoSEQ multiplex PCR; TCRdb keeps only in-frame clonotypes and omits some of them. This sample has roughly 68,000 clones, with 84% found just once. The sequenced sample was CD4+ T cells from blood. Every receptor here comes from a human donor in good health.

The chain uses TRBV7-8 and TRBJ1-2; 8 bases are a match to TRBD1. The germline CDR1 and CDR2 sequences are SGHVS and FQNEAQ. The CDR3 totals 15 residues. V was pared by 5 bases and J by 2 bases, with 7 bases of the junction left unmatched. The CDR3 reads CASSPRTGRNYGYTF. The CDR3 DNA sequence: TGTGCCAGCAGCCCCAGGACAGGGAGGAACTATGGCTACACCTTC.

V usage is TRBV7-9 and J usage is TRBJ1-2; a possible D gene is TRBD1 (6 bases). The CDR3 consists of 17 residues. Trimming left V 3 bases short and J 0 bases short, with 17 bases between. Germline loops: CDR1 SEHNR, CDR2 FQNEAQ (reference sequence). The DNA of the CDR3 is TGTGCCAGCAGCTTTCGACAGGCCGGAAAGACTAACTATGGCTACACCTTC. It is translated as CASSFRQAGKTNYGYTF.

This sequence joins TRBV6-6 and TRBJ1-2, with 8 bases lining up with TRBD1. CDR1 and CDR2 (germline): MNHNY, SVGAGI (reference sequence). The CDR3 has 12 residues. V gave up 4 bases and J gave up 13 bases; unmatched junction bases: 8. This CDR3 reads CASSWGQAGCTF. In DNA, the CDR3 is TGTGCCAGCAGTTGGGGACAGGCGGGTTGCACCTTC.

This rearrangement joins TRBV6-6 to TRBJ1-6, with TRBD1 as a possible D gene (6 bases). V was clipped by 9 bases and J by 6 bases, with 12 bases between them. Germline loops: CDR1 MNHNY, CDR2 SVGAGI (reference sequence). This CDR3 is built from 13 residues. The CDR3 DNA is TGTGCCAGTCGAGGGGGAGCTAATTCACCCCTCCACTTT. Translating gives CASRGGANSPLHF.

The chain carries TRBV7-9 and TRBJ2-2; the match to TRBD2 covers 11 bases. Germline CDR1 is SEHNR and CDR2 is FQNEAQ (reference sequence). This CDR3 has 16 residues. J was trimmed by 4 bases and V by 4 bases; bases with no gene match: 5. The CDR3 loop reads CASSSLGTSGTGELFF. Written as DNA, the CDR3 is TGTGCCAGCAGCTCATTAGGGACTAGCGGCACCGGGGAGCTGTTTTTT.

V and J are TRBV18 and TRBJ1-1; TRBD1 agrees at 9 bases. This CDR3 is 14 amino acids long. Unmatched junction bases numbered 7, after V lost 6 bases and J lost 5 bases. CDR1 and CDR2 (germline): KGHSH, LQKENI. CDR3 residues: CASSPKQGATEAFF. Written as DNA, the CDR3 is TGTGCCAGCTCGCCCAAACAGGGGGCTACTGAAGCTTTCTTT.

The chain combines TRBV4-1 with TRBJ2-7; the match to TRBD1 covers 9 bases. In germline, CDR1 is MGHRA, CDR2 YSYEKL. V lost 3 bases and J lost 3; bases outside the gene matches: 12. The CDR3 extends over 17 amino acids. DNA for the CDR3: TGCGCCAGCAGCCACCCTACGGCCGGACAGGGGTTCTACGAGCAGTACTTC. It translates to CASSHPTAGQGFYEQYF.

The chain links TRBV29-1 to TRBJ2-7; 7 positions match TRBD1. The CDR3 extends over 15 amino acids. Germline V gene data show CDR1 as SQVTM and CDR2 as ANQGSEA. V lost 1 base and J lost 3; bases outside the gene matches: 9. The CDR3 sequence: CSVEGVTGNYYEQYF. CDR3 nucleotides: TGCAGCGTTGAAGGAGTGACAGGGAATTACTACGAGCAGTACTTC.

This clone was seen a single time. The rearrangement links TRBV27 to TRBJ2-5; D gene uncertain. The CDR3 consists of 11 residues. Germline CDR1 and CDR2: MNHEY and SMNVEV (reference sequence). Trimming stripped 6 bases from V and 5 bases from J, with 7 bases between. CDR3 loop: CASSLRETQYF. The CDR3 coding sequence is TGTGCCAGCAGCTTGCGGGAGACCCAGTACTTC.